Reported below is one T cell receptor beta chain. V was shortened by 4 bases and J by 8 bases, with 11 bases between the two germline ends. The CDR3 has 11 residues. Germline CDR1 and CDR2: DFQATT and SNEGSKA (reference sequence). Participant ages covered roughly 18 to 89 years across 25 or so US areas. Researchers sorted participants into cohorts using their self-reported clinical history. Cohort 3 recovery required two negative PCRs, clearance, or symptom resolution. This sample was taken from a study of blood T cell repertoires in COVID-19. Sequencing used immunoSEQ multiplex PCR; TCRdb keeps in-frame clones, though not all of them. Here the sample spans about 290,000 clones, about nine tenths being singletons.

Sequencing used PBMCs or T cells enriched from blood (not recorded which). The sequence came from a woman aged 40 to 49 who had recovered from COVID-19. The gene calls are TRBV20-1 and TRBJ1-1; D is uncertain. The CDR3 loop reads CSATDEEEAFF. As DNA, the CDR3 is TGCAGTGCTACAGACGAAGAGGAAGCTTTCTTT.